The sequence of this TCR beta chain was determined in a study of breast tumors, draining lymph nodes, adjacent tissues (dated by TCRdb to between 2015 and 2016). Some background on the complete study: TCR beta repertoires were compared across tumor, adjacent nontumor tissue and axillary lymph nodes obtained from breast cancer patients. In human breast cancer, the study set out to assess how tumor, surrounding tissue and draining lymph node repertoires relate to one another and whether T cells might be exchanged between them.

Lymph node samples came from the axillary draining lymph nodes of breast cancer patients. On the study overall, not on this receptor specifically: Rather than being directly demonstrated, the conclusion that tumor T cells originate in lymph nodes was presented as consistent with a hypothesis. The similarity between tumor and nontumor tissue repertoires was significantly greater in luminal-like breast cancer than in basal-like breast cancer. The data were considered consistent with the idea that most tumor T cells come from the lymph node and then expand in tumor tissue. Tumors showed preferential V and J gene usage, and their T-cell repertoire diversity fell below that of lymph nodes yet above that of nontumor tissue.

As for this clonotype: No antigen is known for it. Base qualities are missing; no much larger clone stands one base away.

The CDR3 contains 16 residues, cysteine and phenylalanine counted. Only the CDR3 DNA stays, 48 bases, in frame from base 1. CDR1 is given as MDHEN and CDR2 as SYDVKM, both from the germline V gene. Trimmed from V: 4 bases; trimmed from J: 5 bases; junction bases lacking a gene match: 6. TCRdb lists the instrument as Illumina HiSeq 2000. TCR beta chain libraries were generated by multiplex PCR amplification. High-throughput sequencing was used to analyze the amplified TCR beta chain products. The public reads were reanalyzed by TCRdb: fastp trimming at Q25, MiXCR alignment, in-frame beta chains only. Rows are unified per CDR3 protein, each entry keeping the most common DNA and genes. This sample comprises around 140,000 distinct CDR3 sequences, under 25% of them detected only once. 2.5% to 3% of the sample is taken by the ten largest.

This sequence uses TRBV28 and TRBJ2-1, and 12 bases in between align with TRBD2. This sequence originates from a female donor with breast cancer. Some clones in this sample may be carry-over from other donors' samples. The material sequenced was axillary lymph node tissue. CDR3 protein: CASSSLAGGPHNEQFF. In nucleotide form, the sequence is TGTGCCAGCAGTTCTCTAGCGGGAGGGCCCCACAATGAGCAGTTCTTC.